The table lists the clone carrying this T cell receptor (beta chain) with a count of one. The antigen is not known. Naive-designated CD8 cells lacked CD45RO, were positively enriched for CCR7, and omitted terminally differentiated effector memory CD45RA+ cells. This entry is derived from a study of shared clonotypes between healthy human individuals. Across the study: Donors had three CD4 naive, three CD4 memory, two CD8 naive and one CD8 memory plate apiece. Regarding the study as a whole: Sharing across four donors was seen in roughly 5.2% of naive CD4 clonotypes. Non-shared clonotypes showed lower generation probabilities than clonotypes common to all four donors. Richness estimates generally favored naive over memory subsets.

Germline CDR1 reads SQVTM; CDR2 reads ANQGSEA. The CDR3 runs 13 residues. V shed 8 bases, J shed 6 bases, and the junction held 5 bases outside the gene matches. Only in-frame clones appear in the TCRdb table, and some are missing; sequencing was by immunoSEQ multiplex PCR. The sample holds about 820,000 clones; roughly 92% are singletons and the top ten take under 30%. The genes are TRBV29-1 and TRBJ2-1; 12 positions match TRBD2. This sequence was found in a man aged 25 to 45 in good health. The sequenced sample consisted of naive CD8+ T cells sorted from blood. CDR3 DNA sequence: TGCAGCTCTAGCGGGAGGGCCGTCAATGAGCAGTTCTTC. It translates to CSSSGRAVNEQFF.